Following are 27 T cell receptor beta chains from one sample sequenced in a study of CD8+CD57+ T cells in acquired aplastic anemia. It was genomic DNA that served as the template for profiling TCR beta VDJ and CDR3. Via MiXCR, TCRdb re-called the reads, giving one row per CDR3 protein. The sample consists of more than 150,000 distinct CDR3 sequences, more than 45% of them appearing once. Patients picked for sequencing had shown CD8+CD57+ cell expansion detected by flow cytometry. Sample: sorted CD4+, CD8+, or CD8+CD57+ T cells (not recorded which) from PBMCs. These receptors were collected from a human donor with aplastic anemia.

CDR3 DNA sequence: TGTGCCAGCAGCCAAGAGGGAGGGAGGGACAATCAGCCCCAGCATTTT. This codes for CASSQEGGRDNQPQHF. The chain carries TRBV3-1 and TRBJ1-5, with D unclear. CDR1 and CDR2 from the germline V gene are LGHDT and YNNKEL (reference sequence). The CDR3 has 16 amino acids. Trimming shortened V by 0 bases and J by 3 bases, and 12 bases separated the two germline ends.

This clonotype was detected only a few times. The chain carries TRBV10-3 and TRBJ2-3; D may be TRBD1 or TRBD2 (5 bases each). V shed 4 bases and J shed 0 bases, with 8 bases lying between them. The length of the CDR3 is 14 residues. From germline, CDR1 is ENHRY and CDR2 SYGVKD. CDR3 DNA: TGTGCCATCAGTGGAGGGACCAGCACAGATACGCAGTATTTT. Translating gives CAISGGTSTDTQYF.

This clonotype was detected many times. This chain connects TRBV14 to TRBJ2-1; D assignment may be TRBD1 or TRBD2 (5 bases each). Germline V CDR1 and CDR2: SGHDN, FVKESK. CDR3 length: 18 amino acids. With 5 bases removed from V and 8 bases from J, the gap between germline ends came to 28 bases. The DNA of the CDR3 is TGTGCCAGCAGCAAAGGAGTTAACCGGGACCCATCCTTAGATGAGCAGTTCTTC. The encoded protein is CASSKGVNRDPSLDEQFF.

This clonotype was seen only a few times. The chain carries TRBV29-1 and TRBJ2-5; either TRBD1 or TRBD2 may fit D (5 bases each). Looked up from germline, CDR1 is SQVTM and CDR2 is ANQGSEA. CDR3 length: 13 residues. V was clipped by 4 bases and J by 4 bases, with 13 bases between them. In nucleotides, the CDR3 is TGCAGCGTTGGAGGGCAGGGTGGAGAGACCCAGTACTTC. Translation gives CSVGGQGGETQYF.

This clonotype was observed at least ten times. The chain couples TRBV24-1 to TRBJ2-3, with 7 bases matching TRBD1. Per germline, CDR1 KGHDR and CDR2 SFDVKD. Trimming removed 5 bases from V and 4 bases from J; junction bases left unmatched: 5. The CDR3 totals 14 residues. The chain's CDR3 is CATSGTGAADTQYF. In nucleotides, the CDR3 is TGTGCCACCAGTGGAACAGGGGCCGCAGATACGCAGTATTTT.

The V and J genes are TRBV5-1 and TRBJ1-2, with 8 nucleotides matching TRBD1. The length of the CDR3 is 18 residues. The junction had 13 bases not matched to a gene; V was cut back by 1 base and J by 2 bases. In germline, CDR1 is SGHRS, CDR2 YFSETQ. CDR3 coding DNA: TGCGCCAGCAGCTTGCAGGCAACCGGGACAGGATTAAACTATGGCTACACCTTC. Its translation is CASSLQATGTGLNYGYTF.

The chain combines TRBV19 with TRBJ2-6; D gene uncertain. CDR1 is LNHDA and CDR2 is SQIVND in the germline V gene (reference sequence). This CDR3 region has 15 residues. With 0 bases removed from V and 0 bases from J, the gap between germline ends came to 3 bases. For the CDR3, the DNA is TGTGCCAGTAGTATAGACTACTCTGGGGCCAACGTCCTGACTTTC. Translating gives CASSIDYSGANVLTF. Together with reference TRBV19 and TRBJ2-6, the CDR3 gives the full variable domain: DGGITQSPKYLFRKEGQNVTLSCEQNLNHDAMYWYRQDPGQGLRLIYYSQIVNDFQKGDIAEGYSVSREKKESFPLTVTSAQKNPTAFYLCASSIDYSGANVLTFGAGSRLTVL.

This clonotype appeared a few times. A much bigger clone sits one base away, suggesting this may be a read error. This chain uses TRBV19 with TRBJ1-2; D might be TRBD1 (5 bases). The CDR3 length is 14 residues. V was trimmed by 5 bases and J by 7 bases, leaving 17 bases between them. Germline CDR1 is LNHDA and CDR2 is SQIVND (reference sequence). DNA for the CDR3: TGTGCCAGTAGTGGCGGACGGGGGATTTCTGGCTACACCTTC. Encoded protein: CASSGGRGISGYTF.

This rearrangement joins TRBV12-3 or TRBV12-4 to TRBJ2-2; D is unresolved. The CDR3 is 16 residues long. The V end was cut by 3 bases, the J end by 0 bases, with 11 bases between. CDR3 region: CASSFSVHANTGELFF. The CDR3 bases are TGTGCCAGCAGTTTTTCCGTCCACGCGAACACCGGGGAGCTGTTTTTT.

The DNA of the CDR3 is TGCAGTGCTAGAGGTCAGGGGGCGCGGGAGCAGTACTTC. Amino acid sequence: CSARGQGAREQYF. This chain links TRBV20-1 with TRBJ2-7, with 8 bases aligning to TRBD1. The CDR3 length is 13 residues. V gave up 1 base and J gave up 7 bases; unmatched junction bases: 6. Germline lookup yields CDR1 DFQATT and CDR2 SNEGSKA (reference sequence).

The rearrangement uses TRBV7-9 and TRBJ1-1; the D gene is possibly TRBD1 (6 bases). V lost 10 bases to trimming and J lost 6 bases, with 24 bases between them. CDR3 length equals 15 residues. The germline V gene has CDR1 SEHNR and CDR2 FQNEAQ (reference sequence). The DNA of the CDR3 is TGTGCCACAACACCCGATACAGGGAAAGGTGCTGAAGCTTTCTTT. It translates to CATTPDTGKGAEAFF. The full variable domain, completed using reference TRBV7-9 and TRBJ1-1, is DTGVSQNPRHKITKRGQNVTFRCDPISEHNRLYWYRQTLGQGPEFLTYFQNEAQLEKSRLLSDRFSAERPKGSFSTLEIQRTEQGDSAMYLCATTPDTGKGAEAFFGQGTRLTVV.

This chain connects TRBV5-1 to TRBJ2-1; 8 bases align to TRBD2. The trim removed 4 bases at V and 3 bases at J, leaving 3 bases unmatched. The germline V gene has CDR1 SGHRS and CDR2 YFSETQ. The CDR3 has 14 residues. The CDR3 DNA sequence: TGCGCCAGCAGCCGGGGGGGGGACTACAATGAGCAGTTCTTC. This sequence encodes CASSRGGDYNEQFF.

As DNA, the CDR3 is TGTGCCAGCAGCGAAACCGGGACAGGGGTTTCAGATACGCAGTATTTT. It codes for CASSETGTGVSDTQYF. V gene TRBV11-3 combines with J gene TRBJ2-3; 10 bases agree with TRBD1. V was clipped by 5 bases and J by 4 bases; unmatched bases: 9. Germline V gives CDR1 SGHNT, CDR2 YENEEA. The CDR3 extends over 16 amino acids. Together with reference TRBV11-3 and TRBJ2-3, the CDR3 gives the full variable domain: EAGVVQSPRYKIIEKKQPVAFWCNPISGHNTLYWYLQNLGQGPELLIRYENEEAVDDSQLPKDRFSAERLKGVDSTLKIQPAELGDSAVYLCASSETGTGVSDTQYFGPGTRLTVL.

This clonotype has ten or more counts. The chain links TRBV19 to TRBJ1-3; D is unresolved. Germline lookup yields CDR1 LNHDA and CDR2 SQIVND (reference sequence). The V gene lost 9 bases and the J gene lost 0 bases, with 12 bases spanning the gap. The CDR3 loop spans 14 amino acids. The CDR3 region is CASQVWNSGNTIYF. Here the CDR3 DNA reads TGTGCCAGCCAGGTCTGGAACTCTGGAAACACCATATATTTT.

The chain is built from TRBV20-1 and TRBJ2-7; possible D gene TRBD1, 6 bases. V was pared by 3 bases and J by 2 bases, with 11 bases between. The germline V gene encodes CDR1 DFQATT and CDR2 SNEGSKA (reference sequence). The CDR3 sequence is 13 residues long. The CDR3 nucleotides are TGCAGTGCTAGGAGACAGGAAACCTACGAGCAGTACTTC. Encoded protein: CSARRQETYEQYF.

In its sample, this clonotype was seen many times. The rearrangement uses TRBV2 and TRBJ2-7; 12 bases agree with TRBD2. The J segment lost 9 bases and the V segment lost 6 bases, leaving 18 bases of the junction unmatched. The germline CDR1 and CDR2 sequences are SNHLY and FYNNEI. The CDR3 totals 17 residues. This chain's CDR3 is CASSQTARLAGDAGQYF. In nucleotides, the CDR3 is TGTGCCAGCAGCCAAACGGCAAGACTAGCGGGAGACGCGGGGCAGTACTTC. Variable domain in full (rest from reference TRBV2 and TRBJ2-7): EPEVTQTPSHQVTQMGQEVILRCVPISNHLYFYWYRQILGQKVEFLVSFYNNEISEKSEIFDDQFSVERPDGSNFTLKIRSTKLEDSAMYFCASSQTARLAGDAGQYFGPGTRLTVT.

The chain has TRBV2 and TRBJ2-1; 14 nucleotides agree with TRBD2. CDR1 is SNHLY, CDR2 FYNNEI, per germline. Germline trimming cut 5 bases from V and 9 bases from J; bases unmatched to any gene: 6. The CDR3 has 15 residues. The CDR3 spells CASSHGTSGSGEQFF. The CDR3 coding sequence is TGTGCCAGCAGTCACGGGACTAGCGGGAGCGGTGAGCAGTTCTTC.

The sample holds many counts of this clonotype. The chain is built from TRBV15 and TRBJ2-5; D is unclear. Trimming left V 5 bases short and J 5 bases short, with 9 bases between. This CDR3 is 12 amino acids long. Germline V lookup: CDR1 LNHNV, CDR2 YYDKDF (reference sequence). The CDR3 loop is CATSPGFETQYF. The CDR3 nucleotides read TGTGCCACCAGCCCCGGGTTTGAGACCCAGTACTTC.

The J gene is TRBJ2-7, the V gene TRBV18; 10 bases are shared with TRBD1. The CDR3 is 16 residues long. V shed 0 bases, J shed 3 bases, and the junction held 5 bases outside the gene matches. Per the germline V gene, CDR1 is KGHSH and CDR2 is LQKENI. The CDR3 loop is CASSPPGGQGSYEQYF. The CDR3, as DNA: TGTGCCAGCTCACCACCGGGGGGACAGGGGAGCTACGAGCAGTACTTC.

This clonotype was seen many times. This sequence joins TRBV5-1 and TRBJ2-1; TRBD2 aligns across 14 bases. The V and J ends lost 1 base and 6 bases, in that order; junction bases with no gene match: 6. The CDR3 extends over 17 amino acids. The V gene's germline CDR1 is SGHRS and CDR2 YFSETQ. CDR3 nucleotide sequence: TGCGCCAGCAGCTTGTTAACCGGGACTAGCGGGAGCAATGAGCAGTTCTTC. This translates into CASSLLTGTSGSNEQFF.

At least ten counts were recorded for this clonotype. J is TRBJ2-2 and V is TRBV7-8, with D maybe TRBD1 (6 bases). V was cut by 4 bases and J by 4 bases, with 16 bases left in between. Per germline, CDR1 SGHVS and CDR2 FQNEAQ. This CDR3 region has 16 residues. CDR3 in amino acids: CASSSESWTVTGELFF. The CDR3 DNA follows: TGTGCCAGCAGCTCCGAATCCTGGACAGTCACCGGGGAGCTGTTTTTT. The full variable domain, with the rest looked up from reference TRBV7-8 and TRBJ2-2, is GAGVSQSPRYKVAKRGQDVALRCDPISGHVSLFWYQQALGQGPEFLTYFQNEAQLDKSGLPSDRFFAERPEGSVSTLKIQRTQQEDSAVYLCASSSESWTVTGELFFGEGSRLTVL.

Note on this clonotype: This may arise from a read error, as a much more abundant clone is one base away. CDR3 region: CASSLAVGNQPQHF. CDR3 nucleotide sequence: TGTGCCAGCAGCTTGGCGGTTGGCAATCAGCCCCAGCATTTT. This chain uses TRBV5-5 with TRBJ1-5; D is unresolved. This CDR3 is 14 amino acids long. Trimming took off 0 bases at V and 2 bases at J, with 6 bases between the two ends. Germline-derived CDR1 and CDR2 are SGHKS and YYEKEE (reference sequence).

This clonotype was recorded many times. The chain employs TRBV11-3 and TRBJ2-7; D might be TRBD2 (5 bases). This CDR3 is built from 16 residues. The germline V and J ends were trimmed by 5 bases and 2 bases, with 19 bases remaining between them. Germline lookup yields CDR1 SGHNT and CDR2 YENEEA. DNA of the CDR3: TGTGCCAGCAGCGCAAGCGGAGGCGCGGGCACCTACGAGCAGTACTTC. Its protein product is CASSASGGAGTYEQYF.

The gene calls are TRBV5-6 and TRBJ2-4; 13 bases align to TRBD2. Germline V gene data show CDR1 as SGHDT and CDR2 as YYEEEE. J lost 2 bases, V lost 4 bases, and 3 bases had no gene match. CDR3 length equals 16 residues. The CDR3 DNA reads TGTGCCAGCAGCCCTGGGACTAGCGGGACCAAAAACATTCAGTACTTC. Its translation: CASSPGTSGTKNIQYF.

The gene calls are TRBV20-1 and TRBJ2-3, with D tentatively TRBD1 or TRBD2 (6 bases each). CDR3 length: 13 residues. Germline CDR1 reads DFQATT; CDR2 reads SNEGSKA (reference sequence). V lost 5 bases to trimming and J lost 0 bases, with 9 bases between them. CDR3 protein: CSAPGASTDTQYF. CDR3 sequence (DNA): TGCAGTGCTCCGGGGGCTAGCACAGATACGCAGTATTTT.

There are many counts of this clonotype. This sequence joins TRBV20-1 and TRBJ2-3; perhaps TRBD2 as D (6 bases). The CDR3 is 14 residues long. Germline loops: CDR1 DFQATT, CDR2 SNEGSKA (reference sequence). The V gene lost 0 bases and the J gene lost 1 base, with 8 bases spanning the gap. The chain's CDR3 is CSAREPSGTDTQYF. Here the CDR3 DNA reads TGCAGTGCTAGAGAGCCTAGCGGCACAGATACGCAGTATTTT.

This clonotype was counted many times. This chain links TRBV5-1 with TRBJ2-7, with D possibly being TRBD1 (5 bases). The CDR3 has 14 residues. The V end was cut by 3 bases, the J end by 3 bases, with 13 bases between. Germline lookup yields CDR1 SGHRS and CDR2 YFSETQ. CDR3 amino acids: CASSSTVPYYEQYF. CDR3 sequence (DNA): TGCGCCAGCAGCTCGACAGTACCTTACTACGAGCAGTACTTC.